The 29 T cell receptor beta chains reported below all come from one sample, sequenced in a study of breast tumors, draining lymph nodes, adjacent tissues. TCRdb re-derived calls from the multiplex PCR reads in MiXCR, one entry per CDR3 protein. The sample consists of about 46,000 distinct CDR3 sequences, roughly 23% of them appearing once. Sequenced: breast tumor tissue. The receptor source for this set is a female donor with breast cancer. Some clones in this sample may be carry-over from other donors' samples.

This clonotype has ten or more counts. The rearrangement joins TRBV9 to TRBJ2-1, with TRBD2 identical over 16 bases. Germline CDR1 SGDLS, CDR2 YYNGEE. The length of the CDR3 is 16 residues. V trimming: 3 bases; J trimming: 8 bases; junction bases outside the gene matches: 5. This CDR3 reads CASSEGLAGGPYEQFF. CDR3 sequence (DNA): TGTGCCAGCAGCGAGGGACTAGCGGGAGGGCCCTATGAGCAGTTCTTC.

By proportion, this clonotype is medium-sized (0.01 to 0.1%). The V gene is TRBV6-1, the J gene TRBJ2-5; D not certain. CDR1 is MNHNS and CDR2 is SASEGT in the germline V gene. The CDR3 is 12 residues long. Trimming stripped 10 bases from V and 3 bases from J, with 12 bases between. Written as DNA, the CDR3 is TGTGCCACCGAAACCAGCAAAGAGACCCAGTACTTC. This gives the protein CATETSKETQYF.

Many counts were recorded for this clonotype. The rearrangement uses TRBV9 and TRBJ2-3, with TRBD2 identical over 13 bases. The trim removed 4 bases at V and 3 bases at J, leaving 8 bases unmatched. Germline CDR1 SGDLS, CDR2 YYNGEE. The CDR3 spans 17 residues. This CDR3 is CASSSGLAGVGTDTQYF. In DNA, the CDR3 is TGTGCCAGCAGCTCCGGACTAGCGGGAGTCGGGACAGATACGCAGTATTTT.

This clonotype was counted ten times or more. The gene calls are TRBV6-2 or TRBV6-3 and TRBJ2-5; D assignment may be TRBD1 or TRBD2 (5 bases each). Germline assignment: CDR1 MNHEY and CDR2 SVGEGT. V lost 0 bases and J lost 7, with 15 bases in between. The CDR3 consists of 15 residues. The DNA of the CDR3 is TGTGCCAGCAGTTACTCGGGCAGGGAGAGCGGGACCCAGTACTTC. Translating it yields CASSYSGRESGTQYF.

As concerns this clonotype: A read error may explain this, as a much larger clone is one base away. This sequence joins TRBV7-2 and TRBJ2-1; 9 bases agree with TRBD2. The junction had 12 bases not matched to a gene; V was cut back by 1 base and J by 5 bases. Germline CDR1 SGHTA, CDR2 FQGNSA. The CDR3 has 18 amino acids. CDR3 loop: CASSLVGPAGGPHNEQFF. The CDR3, as DNA: TGTGCCAGCAGCTTAGTAGGACCAGCGGGGGGCCCCCACAATGAGCAGTTCTTC.

This clonotype was observed at least ten times. This chain uses TRBV5-1 with TRBJ1-3; no definite D call. Trimming removed 6 bases at V and 0 bases at J, with 4 bases between. The CDR3 has 12 residues. Germline V gives CDR1 SGHRS, CDR2 YFSETQ. DNA for the CDR3: TGCGCCAGCAAGAGCTCTGGAAACACCATATATTTT. Residues: CASKSSGNTIYF.

This clonotype occurred many times. The chain joins TRBV9 to TRBJ2-7; 14 bases align to TRBD2. Losses at the gene ends were 3 bases for V and 5 bases for J; bases not matched to a gene: 1. The CDR3 contains 14 residues. Germline CDR1 reads SGDLS; CDR2 reads YYNGEE. This CDR3 reads CASSGLAGGNEQYF. The CDR3 DNA reads TGTGCCAGCAGCGGACTAGCGGGAGGGAACGAGCAGTACTTC.

This clonotype showed up many times. The chain has TRBV12-3 or TRBV12-4 and TRBJ1-5; TRBD1 matches at 7 bases. The V segment lost 3 bases and the J segment 14 bases; nucleotides outside the gene matches: 4. The CDR3 loop spans 11 amino acids. The CDR3, as DNA: TGTGCCAGCAGTTTTGACAGGGAAGAGCATTTT. This sequence encodes CASSFDREEHF.

Comments on this clonotype: A much larger clone lies a single base off, so this may be a read error. No conserved phenylalanine or tryptophan ends this CDR3, so it is likely a read error. The CDR3 reads CASSVLAGVVETQYL. The CDR3 DNA reads TGTGCCAGCAGCGTACTAGCGGGAGTGGTGGAGACCCAGTACCTC. The chain is built from TRBV9 and TRBJ2-5, with 10 bases lining up with TRBD2. The germline gives CDR1 SGDLS, CDR2 YYNGEE. The J segment lost 5 bases and the V segment lost 1 base, leaving 5 bases of the junction unmatched. The CDR3 is 15 amino acids.

This clonotype was found many times. This chain joins TRBV5-4 and TRBJ1-2; 7 positions match TRBD1. Per germline, CDR1 SGHNT and CDR2 YYREEE (reference sequence). The CDR3 loop spans 14 amino acids. J lost 1 base, V lost 2 bases, and 2 bases had no gene match. CDR3 DNA: TGTGCCAGCAGCTTACCAGGGGGTAACTATGGCTACACCTTC. Residues: CASSLPGGNYGYTF.

This clonotype was counted ten times or more. The gene calls are TRBV7-3 and TRBJ2-1; 10 positions match TRBD2. V dropped 3 bases and J dropped 10; count of bases not matched to a gene: 6. CDR1 is SGHTA, CDR2 FQGTGA, per germline. The CDR3 consists of 14 residues. The chain's CDR3 is CASSLVAGGLEQFF. Written as DNA, the CDR3 is TGTGCCAGCAGCTTGGTAGCGGGAGGACTAGAGCAGTTCTTC.

This clonotype was detected ten times or more. The chain uses TRBV5-4 and TRBJ1-2, with TRBD1 identical over 12 bases. Germline trimming cut 4 bases from V and 2 bases from J; bases unmatched to any gene: 3. The CDR3 sequence is 15 residues long. Germline CDR1 is SGHNT and CDR2 is YYREEE (reference sequence). CDR3 amino acids: CASSQGTGGNYGYTF. CDR3 sequence (DNA): TGTGCCAGCAGCCAAGGGACAGGGGGCAACTATGGCTACACCTTC.

The sample holds many counts of this clonotype. The CDR3 sequence: CASRGYPYEQYF. CDR3 bases: TGTGCCAGCAGGGGGTACCCTTACGAGCAGTACTTC. The rearrangement uses TRBV2 and TRBJ2-7; D is uncertain. Germline lookup yields CDR1 SNHLY and CDR2 FYNNEI. Between the trimmed V and J ends, which lost 6 bases and 4 bases, there was a span of 10 bases. The CDR3 is 12 residues long.

Of note for this clonotype: A much larger clone differs from this one at a single base, so this may be a read error. Because it lacks the conserved phenylalanine or tryptophan at the end, this CDR3 is likely a read error. V gene TRBV9 combines with J gene TRBJ2-3; no definite D call. Germline V gene lookup returns CDR1 SGDLS and CDR2 YYNGEE. The CDR3 totals 11 residues. V was pared by 0 bases and J by 5 bases, with 1 base between. CDR3 residues: CASSVEDTQYL. The CDR3 bases are TGTGCCAGCAGCGTAGAAGATACGCAGTATCTT.

The chain combines TRBV6-1 with TRBJ1-5; TRBD1 matches 9 bases. CDR3 length: 15 residues. The J segment lost 6 bases and the V segment lost 6 bases, leaving 9 bases of the junction unmatched. CDR1 is MNHNS, CDR2 SASEGT, per germline. The DNA of the CDR3 is TGTGCCAGCAGCACCACCGGGACAGGGTTTCAGCCCCAGCATTTT. It translates to CASSTTGTGFQPQHF.

This clonotype was seen a handful of times. The chain employs TRBV12-3 or TRBV12-4 and TRBJ2-1; D ambiguous. The CDR3 is 11 residues long. Trimming stripped 4 bases from V and 10 bases from J, with 8 bases between. The CDR3 DNA reads as TGTGCCAGCAGTTCAATAGGAGAGCAGTTCTTC. This sequence encodes CASSSIGEQFF.

This chain uses TRBV28 with TRBJ2-7, with 11 bases that match TRBD2. CDR1 is MDHEN, CDR2 SYDVKM, per germline. The CDR3 contains 15 residues. The ends lost 4 bases at V and 5 bases at J; junction bases unmatched: 7. Here the CDR3 DNA reads TGTGCCAGCAGTTCGGTAGCGGGAGGGCACGACGAGCAGTACTTC. Protein product: CASSSVAGGHDEQYF.

Ten or more counts support this clonotype. The CDR3 nucleotides are TGTGCCAGCAGCTTCGGCAGGGGAAACACCATATATTTT. Encoded protein: CASSFGRGNTIYF. This chain links TRBV7-8 with TRBJ1-3, with D unresolved. Germline lookup yields CDR1 SGHVS and CDR2 FQNEAQ. The V and J ends lost 3 bases and 4 bases respectively, with 7 bases between them. This CDR3 region has 13 residues.

This chain uses TRBV5-1 with TRBJ2-7, with 8 bases matching TRBD1. Germline V gene data show CDR1 as SGHRS and CDR2 as YFSETQ. Trimming took 0 bases from V and 6 from J; bases not matched to a gene: 8. This CDR3 is 15 amino acids long. CDR3 nucleotides: TGCGCCAGCAGCTTGGGAAGTCGGGACAGGACCGAGCAGTACTTC. Translating it yields CASSLGSRDRTEQYF.

The V gene is TRBV18, the J gene TRBJ2-3; 9 nucleotides match TRBD1. The V gene's germline CDR1 is KGHSH and CDR2 LQKENI. Trimming at V came to 6 bases and at J to 6 bases, leaving 10 bases not matched to a gene. This CDR3 region has 15 residues. This chain's CDR3 is CASSSAGQGSDTQYF. The CDR3 DNA sequence: TGTGCCAGCTCCTCCGCGGGACAGGGTTCGGATACGCAGTATTTT. Filled out from reference TRBV18 and TRBJ2-3, the complete variable domain reads NAGVMQNPRHLVRRRGQEARLRCSPMKGHSHVYWYRQLPEEGLKFMVYLQKENIIDESGMPKERFSAEFPKEGPSILRIQQVVRGDSAAYFCASSSAGQGSDTQYFGPGTRLTVL.

The chain carries TRBV6-4 and TRBJ2-1, with a tentative D call TRBD2 (5 bases). V shed 9 bases and J shed 9 bases, with 27 bases lying between them. The germline gives CDR1 MRHNA, CDR2 SNTAGT. The CDR3 spans 16 residues. The CDR3 coding sequence is TGTGCCAGAAGTTGCCTCATTCCACTAGTAAAGGGTGAGCAGTTCTTC. It translates to CARSCLIPLVKGEQFF.

This clonotype was recorded at least ten times. The rearrangement uses TRBV6-4 and TRBJ2-1; the match to TRBD2 covers 9 bases. Per the germline V gene, CDR1 is MRHNA and CDR2 is SNTAGT. The CDR3 is 14 amino acids. With V trimmed by 7 bases and J by 9 bases, 10 bases remained unmatched. The chain's CDR3 is CASTMASGVGEQFF. The CDR3 DNA sequence: TGTGCCAGCACTATGGCTAGCGGGGTGGGTGAGCAGTTCTTC.

About this clonotype itself: A junction end diverges from the germline sequence, so it may reflect a read error. This chain uses TRBV29-1 with TRBJ1-1; D uncertain. This CDR3 region has 12 residues. CDR1 is SQVTM and CDR2 is ANQGSEA in the germline V gene. CDR3 in amino acids: CSVRRENAEAFF. CDR3 bases: TGCAGCGTCCGGAGGGAGAACGCTGAAGCTTTCTTT.

Comment on this clonotype: This clone may be a read error of a much larger clone one base away. The chain joins TRBV10-3 to TRBJ2-2; D call uncertain. The germline V gene has CDR1 ENHRY and CDR2 SYGVKD. This CDR3 comprises 14 residues. Trimming stripped 3 bases from V and 1 base from J, with 6 bases between. The CDR3 loop is CAISDLRNTGELFF. The CDR3, as DNA: TGTGCCATCAGTGACCTACGGAACACCGGGGAGCTGTTTTTT.

V and J are TRBV28 and TRBJ2-7; D possibly corresponds to TRBD2 (5 bases). Germline-derived CDR1 and CDR2 are MDHEN and SYDVKM. V gave up 5 bases and J gave up 0 bases, with 17 bases separating them. The CDR3 length is 16 residues. Here the CDR3 DNA reads TGTGCCAGCAGTCACGTCCGGGATCTAAGCTCCTACGAGCAGTACTTC. Translation gives CASSHVRDLSSYEQYF.

Many counts were recorded for this clonotype. The J gene is TRBJ2-1, the V gene TRBV7-8, with a weak D call TRBD2 (6 bases). The CDR3 covers 16 residues. Germline V gives CDR1 SGHVS, CDR2 FQNEAQ. Trimming took off 0 bases at V and 4 bases at J, with 13 bases between the two ends. Here the CDR3 reads CASSLATGEWYNEQFF. The CDR3 DNA reads as TGTGCCAGCAGCTTAGCTACGGGGGAGTGGTACAATGAGCAGTTCTTC.

This chain joins TRBV6-4 and TRBJ2-5; D assignment may be TRBD1 or TRBD2 (5 bases each). Trimming left V 7 bases short and J 2 bases short, with 23 bases between. The CDR3 spans 17 residues. Per germline, CDR1 MRHNA and CDR2 SNTAGT. The CDR3 loop reads CASKSRPGPRSQETQYF. The DNA for the CDR3 is TGTGCCAGCAAATCCCGACCGGGACCCCGATCTCAAGAGACCCAGTACTTC.

As for this clonotype: The junction departs from germline at one end; a sequencing error may be responsible. The V call is TRBV27, the J call TRBJ2-2; D not resolved. The CDR3 length is 13 residues. The germline gives CDR1 MNHEY, CDR2 SMNVEV (reference sequence). CDR3 protein: CAGSLHLTGELFF. In DNA, the CDR3 is TGTGCCGGCAGTTTACACCTCACCGGGGAGCTGTTTTTT.

This clonotype was recorded at least ten times. The chain uses TRBV5-6 and TRBJ2-7; D gene uncertain. V was cut by 0 bases and J by 9 bases, with 10 bases left in between. Germline V gives CDR1 SGHDT, CDR2 YYEEEE. This CDR3 spans 12 amino acids. CDR3 nucleotide sequence: TGTGCCAGCAGCTTGGAGTCGTCGGGGCAGTACTTC. As protein: CASSLESSGQYF. The entire variable domain, with the rest obtained from reference TRBV5-6 and TRBJ2-7, is as follows: DAGVTQSPTHLIKTRGQQVTLRCSPKSGHDTVSWYQQALGQGPQFIFQYYEEEERQRGNFPDRFSGHQFPNYSSELNVNALLLGDSALYLCASSLESSGQYFGPGTRLTVT.